This T cell receptor beta chain was recovered during a study of CD8+CD57+ T cells in acquired aplastic anemia. Study results and caveats: With respect to CD8+ Simpson's diversity, patients and controls did not differ significantly. Sharing between patients and controls was observed for around 27 CD8+ CDR3 sequences.

The length of the CDR3 is 13 residues. The germline CDR1 and CDR2 sequences are LGHDT and YNNKEL (reference sequence). This clonotype came up once. What it binds is not known. A much larger clone differs from this one at a single base, so this may be a read error. Genomic DNA, serving as template, underwent TCR beta VDJ and CDR3 profiling. TCRdb reprocessed the reads via MiXCR and lists one record per CDR3 protein. This sample has approximately 190,000 distinct CDR3 sequences, with 64% found just once. The TCR originated in a human donor with severe aplastic anemia or a healthy control (not recorded which). The gene calls are TRBV3-1 and TRBJ2-7; D gene uncertain. Sequencing was carried out using sorted CD4+, CD8+, or CD8+CD57+ T cells (not recorded which) from PBMCs. CDR3 in amino acids: CACSQANSYEQYF. For the CDR3, the DNA is TGTGCCTGCAGCCAGGCCAACTCCTACGAGCAGTACTTC.